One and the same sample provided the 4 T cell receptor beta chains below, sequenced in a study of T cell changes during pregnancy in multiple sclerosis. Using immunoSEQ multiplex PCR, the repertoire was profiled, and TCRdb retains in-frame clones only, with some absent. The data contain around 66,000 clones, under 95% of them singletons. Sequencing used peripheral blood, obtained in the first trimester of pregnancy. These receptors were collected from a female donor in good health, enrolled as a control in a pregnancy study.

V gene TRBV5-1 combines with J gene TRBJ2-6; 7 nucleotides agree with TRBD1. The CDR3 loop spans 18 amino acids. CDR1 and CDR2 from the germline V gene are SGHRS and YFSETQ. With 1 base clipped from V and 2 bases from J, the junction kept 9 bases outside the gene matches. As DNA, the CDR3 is TGCGCCAGCAGCTTGATAACAGGGGCAATGGCTGGGGCCAACGTCCTGACTTTC. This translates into CASSLITGAMAGANVLTF.

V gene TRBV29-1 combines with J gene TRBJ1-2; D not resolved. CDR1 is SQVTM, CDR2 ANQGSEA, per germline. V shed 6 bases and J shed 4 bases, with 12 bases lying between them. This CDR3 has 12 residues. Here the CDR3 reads CSVNFGVYGYTF. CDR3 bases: TGCAGCGTCAATTTCGGGGTCTATGGCTACACCTTC.

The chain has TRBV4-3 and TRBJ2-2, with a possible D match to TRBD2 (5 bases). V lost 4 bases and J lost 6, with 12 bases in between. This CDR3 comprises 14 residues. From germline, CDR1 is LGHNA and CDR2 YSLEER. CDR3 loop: CASSRFEEAGELFF. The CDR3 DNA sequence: TGCGCCAGCAGCCGTTTTGAGGAGGCCGGGGAGCTGTTTTTT.

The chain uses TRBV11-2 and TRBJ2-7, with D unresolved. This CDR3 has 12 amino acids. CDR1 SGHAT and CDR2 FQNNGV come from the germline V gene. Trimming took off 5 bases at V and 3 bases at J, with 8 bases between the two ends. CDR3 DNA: TGTGCCAGCAGCCTAACGGGCTACGAGCAGTACTTC. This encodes CASSLTGYEQYF. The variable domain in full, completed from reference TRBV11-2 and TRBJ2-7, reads EAGVAQSPRYKIIEKRQSVAFWCNPISGHATLYWYQQILGQGPKLLIQFQNNGVVDDSQLPKDRFSAERLKGVDSTLKIQPAKLEDSAVYLCASSLTGYEQYFGPGTRLTVT.